This T cell receptor (beta chain) was identified in a study of vaccination effects on CD4 cells after COVID-19. Broader study findings: Clones of infection and vaccine origin contracted markedly late after vaccination.

CDR3 length equals 14 residues. Trimming stripped 1 base from V and 4 bases from J, with 10 bases between. Germline loops: CDR1 MNHNS, CDR2 SASEGT. Clones were read by immunoSEQ multiplex PCR, and TCRdb kept only the in-frame ones, dropping some. The data show about 63,000 clones, roughly 80% seen once. Prior to sequencing, the ViraFEST assay stimulated PBMC with viral peptide pools, which expanded the antigen-specific CD4+ T cells. Culture lasted about 10 days before CD4+ T cell isolation. Each vaccine recipient was nucleocapsid antibody negative and had no prior SARS-CoV-2 infection. Comment on this clone: What it binds is unknown.

The sample was CD4+ T cells from PBMCs cultured with HCoV-OC43 spike peptides, taken before COVID-19 vaccination. Subset given: HCoV-OC43 spike overlapping peptide pool stimulation. This sequence joins TRBV6-1 and TRBJ1-2, with a weak D call TRBD1 (5 bases). The TCR comes from a human donor who received a COVID-19 vaccine. CDR3 residues: CASSEEAGSYGYTF. The CDR3 region has the DNA TGTGCCAGCAGTGAAGAAGCAGGGAGCTATGGCTACACCTTC.